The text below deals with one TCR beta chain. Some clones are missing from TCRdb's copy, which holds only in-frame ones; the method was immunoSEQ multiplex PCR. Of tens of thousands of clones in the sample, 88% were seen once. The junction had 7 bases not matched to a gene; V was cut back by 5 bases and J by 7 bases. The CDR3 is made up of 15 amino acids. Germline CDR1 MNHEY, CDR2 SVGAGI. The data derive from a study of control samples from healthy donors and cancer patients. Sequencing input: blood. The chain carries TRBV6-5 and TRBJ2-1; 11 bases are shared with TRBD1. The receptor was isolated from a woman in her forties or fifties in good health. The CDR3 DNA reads TGTGCCAGCAGTACAACCGGGACAGGGGGGAATGAGCAGTTCTTC. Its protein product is CASSTTGTGGNEQFF.